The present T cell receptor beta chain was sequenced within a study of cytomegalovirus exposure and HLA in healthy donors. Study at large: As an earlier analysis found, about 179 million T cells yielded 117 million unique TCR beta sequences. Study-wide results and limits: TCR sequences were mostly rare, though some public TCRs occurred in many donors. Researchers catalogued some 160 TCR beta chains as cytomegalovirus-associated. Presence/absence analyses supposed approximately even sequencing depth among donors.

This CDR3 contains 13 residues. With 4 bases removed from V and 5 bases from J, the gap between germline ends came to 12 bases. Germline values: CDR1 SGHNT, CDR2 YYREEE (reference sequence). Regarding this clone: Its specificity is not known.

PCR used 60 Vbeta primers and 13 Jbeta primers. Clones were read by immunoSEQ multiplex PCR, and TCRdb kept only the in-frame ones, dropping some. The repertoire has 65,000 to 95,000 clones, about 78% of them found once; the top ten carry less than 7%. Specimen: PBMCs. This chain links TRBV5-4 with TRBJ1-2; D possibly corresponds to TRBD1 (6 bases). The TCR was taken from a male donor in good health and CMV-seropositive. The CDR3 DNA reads TGTGCCAGCAGCATTACAGGGCCTTATGGCTACACCTTC. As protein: CASSITGPYGYTF.